The 5 T cell receptor beta chains listed next were all sequenced from one sample in a study of Tregs in tolerant kidney transplant recipients. Some clones are missing from TCRdb's copy, which holds only in-frame ones; the method was immunoSEQ multiplex PCR. Of about 77,000 clones in the sample, more than 95% were seen once. Sample: CD4+ T cells from blood, taken before the transplant. These receptor sequences come from a human donor who received a combined kidney and bone marrow transplant.

This clone was detected only once. CDR3 residues: CASSKVPGLRYQETQYF. CDR3 coding DNA: TGTGCCAGCAGCAAAGTTCCAGGGCTAAGGTACCAAGAGACCCAGTACTTC. The chain is built from TRBV21-1 and TRBJ2-5; the table's D gene call, TRBD1, was not cross checked with the DNA. TRBV21-1 is a documented pseudogene. The CDR3 has 17 residues.

The chain recombines TRBV1 with TRBJ2-7; the table calls TRBD2, which could not be checked here. TRBV1 is listed as a pseudogene. CDR3 size: 18 residues. CDR3 coding DNA: TGCACCAGCAGCCAAGTTTCTACTAGCGGGAACCTTTCCTACGAGCAGTACTTC. Its translation: CTSSQVSTSGNLSYEQYF.

This chain connects TRBV9 to TRBJ1-2, with 8 bases aligning to TRBD1. CDR3 length: 13 amino acids. J was trimmed by 7 bases and V by 4 bases; bases with no gene match: 6. Germline V gene data show CDR1 as SGDLS and CDR2 as YYNGEE. CDR3 sequence (DNA): TGTGCCAGCAGCTTCACCGGGACAGGTGGCTACACCTTC. It is translated as CASSFTGTGGYTF. Using reference TRBV9 and TRBJ1-2 for the parts outside the CDR3, the full variable domain is DSGVTQTPKHLITATGQRVTLRCSPRSGDLSVYWYQQSLDQGLQFLIQYYNGEERAKGNILERFSAQQFPDLHSELNLSSLELGDSALYFCASSFTGTGGYTFGSGTRLTVV.

This chain connects TRBV10-3 to TRBJ2-7, with 8 nucleotides matching TRBD1. The junction had 8 bases not matched to a gene; V was cut back by 7 bases and J by 0 bases. Germline assignment: CDR1 ENHRY and CDR2 SYGVKD. CDR3 length: 15 residues. This CDR3 reads CAITSGTGNSYEQYF. CDR3 sequence (DNA): TGTGCCATCACTTCCGGGACAGGTAACTCCTACGAGCAGTACTTC.

The rearrangement links TRBV19 to TRBJ1-6; D might be TRBD1 (6 bases). CDR3 length: 14 residues. The germline V and J ends were trimmed by 6 bases and 4 bases, with 10 bases remaining between them. Germline lookup yields CDR1 LNHDA and CDR2 SQIVND (reference sequence). The CDR3: CASRVQGYNSPLHF. Here the CDR3 DNA reads TGTGCCAGTAGGGTACAGGGTTATAATTCACCCCTCCACTTT.